Listed below are T cell receptor beta chains from one sample, sequenced in a study of blood T cells in healthy people across ages. TCRdb redid the calling of the 5' RACE reads with MiXCR, one entry per CDR3 protein. The table has about 1.8 million distinct CDR3 sequences, around half seen once; the top ten hold roughly 2%. Sequencing was carried out using blood. The receptor source for this set is a woman aged 40 to 55 in good health. The CDR3 runs from the conserved cysteine through the conserved F or W. D genes are given only for firm matches. Rows may omit the clone size; those that give it use once, few, many or a size class.

d_call j_call v_call clone_size cdr3_nt cdr3_aa
- TRBJ1-2 TRBV5-1 once TGCGCCAGCAGCTTGGATCCGGGACATGAGGACTATGGCTACACCTTC CASSLDPGHEDYGYTF
TRBD1 TRBJ2-5 TRBV20-1 - TGCAGTGCTAGAGTCGGACAGGGCGAATCCTACAATGAGCAGTACTTC CSARVGQGESYNEQYF
TRBD1 TRBJ2-3 TRBV5-1 - TGCGCCAGCAGCTTGGTATCCGGGACAGGGGGTCCAGATACGCAGTATTTT CASSLVSGTGGPDTQYF
- TRBJ1-2 TRBV5-1 - TGCGCCAGCAGCGCCAGCGGTTTTAATGGCTACACCTTC CASSASGFNGYTF
- TRBJ2-3 TRBV7-2 few TGTGCCAGCAGCTTAATATATAGGGAGACAGATACGCAGTATTTT CASSLIYRETDTQYF
TRBD2 TRBJ2-3 TRBV11-2 - TGTGCCAGCAGCGAAAGACTAGCCAGCACAGATACGCAGTGTTTT CASSERLASTDTQCF
TRBD2 TRBJ2-2 TRBV4-3 - TGCGCCAGCAGCCAAGGTTTAGGCAGCGGGGCACCTCTTACCGGGGAGCTGTTTTTT CASSQGLGSGAPLTGELFF
- TRBJ1-2 TRBV9 - TGTGCCAGCAAAAATAGAGTCTATGGCTACACCTTC CASKNRVYGYTF
- TRBJ2-1 TRBV20-1 - TGCAGTGCTGTTCACGGACGTCGAATCTTTGAGCAGTTCTTC CSAVHGRRIFEQFF
TRBD1 TRBJ2-7 TRBV13 few TGTGCCAGCAGGCTTAGGGGGACAGAGTACGAGCAGTACTTC CASRLRGTEYEQYF
TRBD2 TRBJ2-3 TRBV4-3 - TGCGCCAGCAGCCAAGGGAGCGGGGGGGTTCAGTATTTT CASSQGSGGVQYF
TRBD2 TRBJ2-3 TRBV10-2 - TGCGCCAGCAGCGACGAAGGACTAGCGGGGGAAACAGCAGATACGCAGTATTTT CASSDEGLAGETADTQYF
- TRBJ2-1 TRBV5-1 - TGCGCCAGCAGCTTGTACCGAGGTGGTAATGGGCAGTTCTTC CASSLYRGGNGQFF
TRBD2 TRBJ2-1 TRBV7-2 many TGTGCCAGCAGCACTAGCGGGGGTTTGGATGAGCAGTTCTTC CASSTSGGLDEQFF
- TRBJ1-2 TRBV6-6 - TGTACCAGCACTTCCAACCGGGACAACTATGGCTACACCTTC CTSTSNRDNYGYTF
- TRBJ2-7 TRBV15 few TGTGCCACCAGCAGAGATGCGATTACCTACGAGCAGTACTTC CATSRDAITYEQYF
TRBD1 TRBJ2-1 TRBV20-1 few TGCAGTCCCGGGACAGGGGACAATGCGCAGTTCTTC CSPGTGDNAQFF
TRBD2 TRBJ2-1 TRBV15 few TGTGCCACCAGCAGAGATTGGGGGACTAGCGGGGGGGACCTGGACAATGAGCAGTTCTTC CATSRDWGTSGGDLDNEQFF
- TRBJ2-7 TRBV29-1 - TGCAGCGTTGACGCTGGTAGAGGGGTCGAGCAGTACTTC CSVDAGRGVEQYF
TRBD2 TRBJ2-3 TRBV7-9 - TGTGCCAGCAGCGACCTACTAGCGGGGGCTCTTAGCACAGATACGCAGTATTTT CASSDLLAGALSTDTQYF
- TRBJ1-1 TRBV12-3/TRBV12-4 - TGTGCCAGCAGTTTAAGGGCAGCCATGAACACTGAAGCTTTCTTT CASSLRAAMNTEAFF
- TRBJ2-5 TRBV5-1 - TGCGCCAGCAGCCAACCGGGCTTTCAAGAGACCCAGTACTTC CASSQPGFQETQYF
- TRBJ2-1 TRBV5-1 - TGCGCCAGCAGCTTGAGGCGGGACGTAAATGAGCAGTTCTTC CASSLRRDVNEQFF
TRBD1 TRBJ1-2 TRBV27 - TGTGCCAGCAGTCTCGGGACCGGGACAGGGGATGGCTACACCTTC CASSLGTGTGDGYTF
- TRBJ2-3 TRBV7-9 - TGTGCCAGCAGCGCAATATCAGGGACAGATACGCAGTATTTT CASSAISGTDTQYF
TRBD1 TRBJ2-5 TRBV6-2/TRBV6-3 - TGTGCCAGCAGCTCACAGGGGGAGCGCTTTCTAGAGCAGTACTTC CASSSQGERFLEQYF
TRBD2 TRBJ2-1 TRBV27 - TGTGCCAGCAGTTTAGGGGAGGGGCGGGATGAGCAGTTCTTC CASSLGEGRDEQFF
- TRBJ2-1 TRBV4-3 few TGCGCCAGCAGCCAAGGGTGGATCCGGGGCCTTGAGAATGAGCAGTTCTTC CASSQGWIRGLENEQFF
- TRBJ2-2 TRBV7-8 - TGTGCCAGCAGCAAGGACCAATACACCGGGGAGCTGTTTTTT CASSKDQYTGELFF